The 32 T cell receptor beta chains below were found in one sample sequenced in a study of blood T cell repertoires in COVID-19. TCRdb keeps only in-frame clones here, not all; method: immunoSEQ multiplex PCR. Of about 46,000 clones in the sample, over 75% were seen once. The sequencing sample was made of peripheral blood. All receptors derive from a human donor with active COVID-19. The donor label of this sample is uncertain.

V usage is TRBV5-6 and J usage is TRBJ2-2; TRBD1 agrees at 11 bases. This CDR3 contains 15 residues. V lost 4 bases and J lost 3; bases outside the gene matches: 2. The germline V gene has CDR1 SGHDT and CDR2 YYEEEE. CDR3 nucleotides: TGTGCCAGCAGCCCGGGACAGGGGGACACCGGGGAGCTGTTTTTT. Residues: CASSPGQGDTGELFF.

The chain couples TRBV4-3 to TRBJ2-6; 10 bases are a match to TRBD2. CDR1 and CDR2 from the germline V gene are LGHNA and YSLEER. The CDR3 totals 19 residues. Trimming took 0 bases from V and 0 from J; bases not matched to a gene: 5. In nucleotides, the CDR3 is TGCGCCAGCAGCCAAGATTGGGCTAGCGGGGGCTCTGGGGCCAACGTCCTGACTTTC. Translated, it gives CASSQDWASGGSGANVLTF.

The chain employs TRBV18 and TRBJ1-3, with TRBD1 matching 7 bases. Looked up from germline, CDR1 is KGHSH and CDR2 is LQKENI. V shed 2 bases, J shed 0 bases, and the junction held 7 bases outside the gene matches. The CDR3 length is 17 residues. The CDR3 reads CASSPVQGESSGNTIYF. CDR3 nucleotide sequence: TGTGCCAGCTCACCAGTCCAGGGGGAGAGCTCTGGAAACACCATATATTTT.

V and J are TRBV4-2 and TRBJ2-1, with a tentative D call TRBD1 (5 bases). The CDR3 covers 12 residues. Germline CDR1 reads LGHNA; CDR2 reads YNFKEQ. Trimming removed 4 bases from V and 6 bases from J, with 7 bases in between. The CDR3 reads CASSPQGNEQFF. The CDR3 nucleotides read TGTGCCAGCAGCCCCCAGGGCAATGAGCAGTTCTTC.

The V call is TRBV5-1, the J call TRBJ2-3; D may be TRBD1 (5 bases). CDR1 and CDR2 (germline): SGHRS, YFSETQ. This CDR3 has 13 residues. V gave up 4 bases and J gave up 1 base, with 7 bases separating them. In DNA, the CDR3 is TGCGCCAGCAGCATGACAGGCACAGATACGCAGTATTTT. Its protein product is CASSMTGTDTQYF.

The rearrangement uses TRBV4-1 and TRBJ2-4; maybe TRBD1 (6 bases). Germline values: CDR1 MGHRA, CDR2 YSYEKL. This CDR3 has 19 residues. V was trimmed by 1 base and J by 2 bases, leaving 21 bases between them. The CDR3 loop is CASSQASVGASKTKNIQYF. CDR3 nucleotides: TGCGCCAGCAGCCAAGCGTCAGTGGGGGCCTCCAAAACCAAAAACATTCAGTACTTC.

The chain is built from TRBV29-1 and TRBJ2-3; perhaps TRBD2 as D (5 bases). Between the trimmed V and J ends, which lost 2 bases and 3 bases, there was a span of 9 bases. Germline values: CDR1 SQVTM, CDR2 ANQGSEA. The CDR3 runs 13 residues. CDR3 in amino acids: CSVETGGTDTQYF. CDR3 bases: TGCAGCGTTGAAACGGGCGGGACAGATACGCAGTATTTT.

The CDR3 DNA sequence: TGTGCCAGCAGCTTACGAACTCCTGGGACAGGGAATTCACCCCTCCACTTT. Amino acid sequence: CASSLRTPGTGNSPLHF. The chain links TRBV7-6 to TRBJ1-6, with TRBD1 identical over 9 bases. The germline gives CDR1 SGHVS, CDR2 FNYEAQ. This CDR3 is 17 amino acids long. J gave up 7 bases and V 2 bases, and 9 bases lay outside the gene matches.

The rearrangement uses TRBV7-3 and TRBJ1-1; D remains unclear. The germline V gene encodes CDR1 SGHTA and CDR2 FQGTGA. The CDR3 totals 15 residues. Trimming shortened V by 0 bases and J by 0 bases, and 8 bases separated the two germline ends. CDR3 DNA: TGTGCCAGCAGCTTAACGGGAGGGATGAACACTGAAGCTTTCTTT. This codes for CASSLTGGMNTEAFF.

V and J are TRBV29-1 and TRBJ2-5; 9 positions match TRBD1. Trimming cost V 2 bases and J 2 bases; bases outside gene matches: 9. CDR3 length: 16 residues. The germline V gene encodes CDR1 SQVTM and CDR2 ANQGSEA. The chain's CDR3 is CSVEYGQGLGQETQYF. The CDR3 DNA is TGCAGCGTTGAATATGGACAGGGGCTCGGGCAAGAGACCCAGTACTTC.

A single count supports this clone. The rearrangement joins TRBV7-9 to TRBJ1-4; D is perhaps TRBD1 (5 bases). The CDR3 loop spans 15 amino acids. V lost 7 bases and J 7 bases, leaving 19 bases between the germline ends. CDR1 and CDR2 (germline): SEHNR, FQNEAQ (reference sequence). CDR3 DNA: TGTGCCAGCAACCCTGGGGCAGGGCAGCGTGAAAAACTGTTTTTT. Its translation: CASNPGAGQREKLFF.

The chain employs TRBV5-4 and TRBJ2-7; D may be TRBD2 (5 bases). Germline values: CDR1 SGHNT, CDR2 YYREEE (reference sequence). Trimming removed 3 bases at V and 6 bases at J, with 22 bases between. The CDR3 contains 16 residues. The CDR3 DNA reads TGTGCCAGCAGCTCTAAAGCGGCCTCCGCAAAAAGCGAGCAGTACTTC. Amino acids: CASSSKAASAKSEQYF.

The gene calls are TRBV7-2 and TRBJ2-5; possible D gene TRBD2, 6 bases. This CDR3 spans 13 amino acids. Trimming took off 5 bases at V and 5 bases at J, with 12 bases between the two ends. Germline V lookup: CDR1 SGHTA, CDR2 FQGNSA. The CDR3 DNA sequence: TGTGCCAGCAGCCGGGGACTTGAGGAGACCCAGTACTTC. Its translation: CASSRGLEETQYF.

V and J are TRBV18 and TRBJ2-3, with unresolved D. CDR3 length equals 14 residues. The V and J ends lost 3 bases and 0 bases respectively, with 7 bases between them. Germline-derived CDR1 and CDR2 are KGHSH and LQKENI. CDR3 protein: CASSPTASTDTQYF. The CDR3 bases are TGTGCCAGCTCACCTACAGCAAGCACAGATACGCAGTATTTT.

The chain recombines TRBV5-1 with TRBJ2-7; D call uncertain. Per germline, CDR1 SGHRS and CDR2 YFSETQ. There are 15 residues in the CDR3. V lost 1 base and J lost 4, with 15 bases in between. CDR3 sequence reads: CASSLNIESLYEQYF. DNA for the CDR3: TGCGCCAGCAGCTTGAATATAGAATCGCTGTACGAGCAGTACTTC.

The chain employs TRBV28 and TRBJ1-2, with D perhaps matching TRBD1 (6 bases). CDR3 length equals 14 residues. The germline V gene has CDR1 MDHEN and CDR2 SYDVKM. Between the trimmed V and J ends, which lost 9 bases and 0 bases, there was a span of 14 bases. As DNA, the CDR3 is TGTGCCAGTTGCCCCGGGACACCTAACTATGGCTACACCTTC. Translating gives CASCPGTPNYGYTF.

The chain has TRBV5-4 and TRBJ2-2; a possible D gene is TRBD2 (5 bases). CDR1 and CDR2 from the germline V gene are SGHNT and YYREEE (reference sequence). This CDR3 contains 14 residues. Deletions cut 3 bases from V and 5 bases from J, with 11 bases between. The CDR3: CASSSDRLTGELFF. Written as DNA, the CDR3 is TGTGCCAGCAGCTCCGATAGACTAACCGGGGAGCTGTTTTTT.

DNA for the CDR3: TGTGCCAGCTCTAGCGGGGGCTCCCAAGAGACCCAGTACTTC. Its protein is CASSSGGSQETQYF. V and J are TRBV9 and TRBJ2-5, with 10 bases lining up with TRBD2. Germline values: CDR1 SGDLS, CDR2 YYNGEE. CDR3 length equals 14 residues. The V and J ends lost 7 bases and 1 base, in that order; junction bases with no gene match: 4.

The genes are TRBV4-2 and TRBJ1-5; 11 bases are a match to TRBD1. V trimming: 6 bases; J trimming: 5 bases; junction bases outside the gene matches: 3. The CDR3 contains 14 residues. Germline V gene data show CDR1 as LGHNA and CDR2 as YNFKEQ. The DNA for the CDR3 is TGTGCCAGCAGTGGGACAGGGGGTTATCAGCCCCAGCATTTT. Translating gives CASSGTGGYQPQHF.

The count of this clone is one. J is TRBJ1-2 and V is TRBV24-1; 7 bases fit TRBD1. This CDR3 has 15 residues. Germline CDR1 reads KGHDR; CDR2 reads SFDVKD. With 6 bases clipped from V and 6 bases from J, the junction kept 12 bases outside the gene matches. CDR3 protein: CATSNSGGSLNGYTF. The CDR3 DNA follows: TGTGCCACCAGTAATTCAGGGGGGAGCCTAAATGGCTACACCTTC.

CDR3 nucleotide sequence: TGTGCCAGCAGCCAAGCCGGACAGGGGTCAAGAACTGAAGCTTTCTTT. Amino acid sequence: CASSQAGQGSRTEAFF. The J gene is TRBJ1-1, the V gene TRBV14, with 9 nucleotides matching TRBD1. The V and J ends lost 1 base and 5 bases, in that order; junction bases with no gene match: 8. Germline V gene lookup returns CDR1 SGHDN and CDR2 FVKESK. CDR3 length: 16 amino acids.

This clone was observed a handful of times. CDR3 loop: CASSLGSLGFVSGSGELFF. The DNA for the CDR3 is TGTGCCAGCAGCTTAGGATCCCTGGGTTTCGTTTCGGGGTCCGGGGAGCTGTTTTTT. The chain couples TRBV7-9 to TRBJ2-2, with D possibly matching TRBD2 (5 bases). There are 19 residues in the CDR3. V was clipped by 1 base and J by 6 bases, with 24 bases between them. Germline CDR1 reads SEHNR; CDR2 reads FQNEAQ (reference sequence). The entire variable domain, with the rest obtained from reference TRBV7-9 and TRBJ2-2, is as follows: DTGVSQNPRHKITKRGQNVTFRCDPISEHNRLYWYRQTLGQGPEFLTYFQNEAQLEKSRLLSDRFSAERPKGSFSTLEIQRTEQGDSAMYLCASSLGSLGFVSGSGELFFGEGSRLTVL.

The V and J genes are TRBV27 and TRBJ2-7; TRBD2 agrees at 9 bases. The CDR3 contains 17 residues. The germline V gene encodes CDR1 MNHEY and CDR2 SMNVEV (reference sequence). Trimming at V came to 2 bases and at J to 2 bases, leaving 10 bases not matched to a gene. CDR3 bases: TGTGCCAGCAGTTTAAAGGCTCTAGCGGGAATGGCCTACGAGCAGTACTTC. Translated, it gives CASSLKALAGMAYEQYF.

The V gene is TRBV24-1, the J gene TRBJ1-4; TRBD1 might be the D (6 bases). The CDR3 sequence is 15 residues long. V lost 5 bases to trimming and J lost 7 bases, with 16 bases between them. CDR1 and CDR2 from the germline V gene are KGHDR and SFDVKD. CDR3 in DNA: TGTGCCACCAGTGGGGGGACAAGACCCGGTGAAAAACTGTTTTTT. This translates into CATSGGTRPGEKLFF.

V usage is TRBV3-1 (or the pseudogene TRBV3-2) and J usage is TRBJ2-2; no firm D call. The CDR3 is 14 amino acids. The V gene's germline CDR1 is LGHDT and CDR2 YNNKEL (reference sequence). The V and J ends lost 3 bases and 2 bases respectively, with 7 bases between them. Here the CDR3 DNA reads TGTGCCAGCAGCCACCCGGTAAACACCGGGGAGCTGTTTTTT. Translated, it gives CASSHPVNTGELFF.

This chain uses TRBV2 with TRBJ1-5; D unresolved. The CDR3 spans 16 residues. V lost 1 base to trimming and J lost 2 bases, with 12 bases between them. Germline V gene sequence: CDR1 SNHLY, CDR2 FYNNEI. CDR3 bases: TGTGCCAGCAGTGAAGTGAGGGCGGGCGGCAATCAGCCCCAGCATTTT. It yields the protein CASSEVRAGGNQPQHF.

J is TRBJ1-4 and V is TRBV6-2 or TRBV6-3; TRBD1 is a possible D gene (6 bases). Trimming took off 2 bases at V and 3 bases at J, with 13 bases between the two ends. The CDR3 sequence is 16 residues long. Germline V gene lookup returns CDR1 MNHEY and CDR2 SVGEGT. The CDR3 DNA reads as TGTGCCAGCAGTTACCCTAGGGGACAACCTAATGAAAAACTGTTTTTT. Its protein is CASSYPRGQPNEKLFF.

This sequence joins TRBV9 and TRBJ2-1; 8 bases agree with TRBD2. Germline assignment: CDR1 SGDLS and CDR2 YYNGEE. With 2 bases clipped from V and 5 bases from J, the junction kept 6 bases outside the gene matches. This CDR3 comprises 15 residues. The CDR3 sequence: CASSVLSAGDNEQFF. CDR3 sequence (DNA): TGTGCCAGCAGCGTTTTATCAGCGGGGGACAATGAGCAGTTCTTC.

The chain couples TRBV5-1 to TRBJ2-7; the D gene is possibly TRBD1 (6 bases). The CDR3 sequence is 15 residues long. Between the trimmed V and J ends, which lost 0 bases and 2 bases, there was a span of 12 bases. Germline values: CDR1 SGHRS, CDR2 YFSETQ. CDR3 nucleotide sequence: TGCGCCAGCAGCTTGGTGCCAGGGGAAACCTACGAGCAGTACTTC. Translating it yields CASSLVPGETYEQYF.

V usage is TRBV18 and J usage is TRBJ2-3, with TRBD1 matching over 7 bases. This CDR3 has 16 residues. The V and J ends lost 3 bases and 4 bases, in that order; junction bases with no gene match: 10. CDR1 is KGHSH and CDR2 is LQKENI in the germline V gene. The CDR3 DNA is TGTGCCAGCTCACCCCGGACCTCTCAGGGGGCAGATACGCAGTATTTT. It codes for CASSPRTSQGADTQYF. The whole variable domain, filled in from reference TRBV18 and TRBJ2-3, reads NAGVMQNPRHLVRRRGQEARLRCSPMKGHSHVYWYRQLPEEGLKFMVYLQKENIIDESGMPKERFSAEFPKEGPSILRIQQVVRGDSAAYFCASSPRTSQGADTQYFGPGTRLTVL.

The chain combines TRBV4-2 with TRBJ2-7; 10 bases agree with TRBD2. CDR3 length equals 14 residues. From germline, CDR1 is LGHNA and CDR2 YNFKEQ. V shed 1 base and J 5 bases; nucleotides not matched to a gene: 2. CDR3 region: CASSQVLAGHEQYF. CDR3 DNA: TGTGCCAGCAGCCAAGTACTAGCGGGACACGAGCAGTACTTC.

This clone was recorded only once. The chain couples TRBV5-1 to TRBJ1-1; the match to TRBD1 covers 10 bases. The CDR3 is 14 residues long. Germline CDR1 reads SGHRS; CDR2 reads YFSETQ. The ends lost 4 bases at V and 3 bases at J; junction bases unmatched: 3. The CDR3 protein is CASSIGQGDTEAFF. CDR3 DNA sequence: TGCGCCAGCAGCATAGGACAGGGGGACACTGAAGCTTTCTTT.